This TCR beta chain was obtained from a study of blood T cell repertoires in COVID-19. Whole-study context: Acute-phase and convalescent COVID-19 samples originated in the United States, Italy and Spain. T cells, B-cell-depleted T cells, or PBMCs provided the cDNA or gDNA that served as material.

Original handling: Amplified reference gene primers provided the basis for estimating nucleated cell counts. Assay: immunoSEQ multiplex PCR; the TCRdb copy retains only in-frame clones and omits some. V, J and clone size were drawn from that table, and D and trimming were deduced from the DNA. The sample consists of about 190,000 clones, around nine tenths of them appearing once. CDR3 length: 16 amino acids. Per germline, CDR1 SGDLS and CDR2 YYNGEE. J lost 0 bases, V lost 0 bases, and 2 bases had no gene match. The chain carries TRBV9 and TRBJ2-2; 7 nucleotides line up with TRBD1. Sequencing was carried out using peripheral blood. This TCR was sampled from a middle-aged man with acute or convalescent COVID-19. Here the CDR3 reads CASSVGTGANTGELFF. CDR3 in DNA: TGTGCCAGCAGCGTAGGTACAGGGGCGAACACCGGGGAGCTGTTTTTT.